Shown below are 9 T cell receptor beta chains from a single sample sequenced in a study of blood T cell repertoires in COVID-19 (TCRdb year 2020). The library was generated by the immunoSEQ multiplex PCR assay. The source is immuneACCESS, and TCRdb retained only in-frame sequences with V and J called. Part of the clones is not carried over; for the studies checked, unresolved V genes explain less than half of this, and the remainder is unexplained. Recorded for this sample are 150,000 to 200,000 clones; about 78% of them occurred a single time. 17% of the sample belongs to the ten largest clones. Sequenced material: PBMCs or T cells enriched from blood (not recorded which). Every receptor here comes from a woman in her forties or fifties who had recovered from COVID-19.

This clone was observed a few times. CDR3 amino acids: CASSTDREDYEQYF. The CDR3 DNA reads TGTGCCAGCAGCACCGACAGGGAGGACTACGAGCAGTACTTC. The rearrangement uses TRBV6-2 or TRBV6-3 and TRBJ2-7; D might be TRBD1 (7 bases). CDR1 and CDR2 from the germline V gene are MNHEY and SVGEGT. V lost 6 bases and J 3 bases, leaving 15 bases between the germline ends. The CDR3 contains 14 residues.

The rearrangement joins TRBV27 to TRBJ2-4; D is possibly TRBD1 (6 bases). The CDR3 is 15 residues long. V lost 2 bases, J lost 7 bases, and 15 bases lay in between. Germline V gene lookup returns CDR1 MNHEY and CDR2 SMNVEV (reference sequence). The CDR3 nucleotides are TGTGCCAGCAGTTTAGGCAGCAGGGGATCGAACATTCAGTACTTC. Translation gives CASSLGSRGSNIQYF.

This rearrangement joins TRBV10-1 to TRBJ1-4; perhaps TRBD1 as D (5 bases). Trimming removed 4 bases at V and 5 bases at J, with 11 bases between. The CDR3 is made up of 14 amino acids. Germline V gives CDR1 WNHNN, CDR2 SYGVQD (reference sequence). The CDR3 here is CASSGTPENEKLFF. DNA for the CDR3: TGCGCCAGCAGTGGGACACCCGAAAATGAAAAACTGTTTTTT.

This chain joins TRBV28 and TRBJ2-2; 9 nucleotides line up with TRBD1. The V segment lost 2 bases and the J segment 6 bases; nucleotides outside the gene matches: 7. The CDR3 is made up of 16 amino acids. Germline assignment: CDR1 MDHEN and CDR2 SYDVKM. The CDR3 sequence is CASSLPGQGFAGELFF. The CDR3 nucleotides are TGTGCCAGCAGTTTACCGGGACAGGGTTTTGCCGGGGAGCTGTTTTTT. The full variable domain, completed using reference TRBV28 and TRBJ2-2, is DVKVTQSSRYLVKRTGEKVFLECVQDMDHENMFWYRQDPGLGLRLIYFSYDVKMKEKGDIPEGYSVSREKKERFSLILESASTNQTSMYLCASSLPGQGFAGELFFGEGSRLTVL.

The rearrangement uses TRBV19 and TRBJ2-5; 16 bases map to TRBD2. Germline V lookup: CDR1 LNHDA, CDR2 SQIVND (reference sequence). Germline trimming cut 7 bases from V and 5 bases from J; bases unmatched to any gene: 7. The CDR3 sequence is 16 residues long. CDR3 bases: TGTGCCAGTACGGGGAAGGGACTAGCGGGAGGGGAGACCCAGTACTTC. Its protein product is CASTGKGLAGGETQYF.

The gene calls are TRBV18 and TRBJ2-1; possibly TRBD2 for D (6 bases). V was shortened by 4 bases and J by 7 bases, with 11 bases between the two germline ends. CDR1 is KGHSH, CDR2 LQKENI, per germline. This CDR3 comprises 13 residues. This CDR3 is CASSLEGGNEQFF. Written as DNA, the CDR3 is TGTGCCAGCTCACTGGAGGGCGGTAATGAGCAGTTCTTC.

Concerning this clone: A much larger clone sits a single nucleotide away, making a read error possible. Other DNA sequences in the sample encode the same CDR3. This sequence joins TRBV7-3 and TRBJ2-2; 8 bases map to TRBD2. Germline V gene sequence: CDR1 SGHTA, CDR2 FQGTGA. The J segment lost 7 bases and the V segment lost 6 bases, leaving 4 bases of the junction unmatched. The CDR3 runs to 13 residues. The CDR3 region is CASRRGDIGELFF. CDR3 bases: TGTGCCAGCAGGCGGGGGGATATCGGGGAGCTGTTTTTT.

V usage is TRBV15 and J usage is TRBJ1-5; a possible D gene is TRBD1 (5 bases). This CDR3 region has 16 residues. The V end lost 5 bases, the J end lost 1 base, and 15 bases lay between the germline ends. Germline CDR1 is LNHNV and CDR2 is YYDKDF (reference sequence). CDR3 DNA: TGTGCCACCAGCCTGGGGGGACCCCCCAGCAATCAGCCCCAGCATTTT. It encodes CATSLGGPPSNQPQHF. Looking up the rest from reference TRBV15 and TRBJ1-5 gives the full variable domain: DAMVIQNPRYQVTQFGKPVTLSCSQTLNHNVMYWYQQKSSQAPKLLFHYYDKDFNNEADTPDNFQSRRPNTSFCFLDIRSPGLGDTAMYLCATSLGGPPSNQPQHFGDGTRLSIL.

This chain uses TRBV6-5 with TRBJ1-5, with 7 bases lining up with TRBD1. This CDR3 comprises 14 residues. The J segment lost 3 bases and the V segment lost 6 bases, leaving 5 bases of the junction unmatched. Germline loops: CDR1 MNHEY, CDR2 SVGAGI. CDR3: CASRATGNNQPQHF. The CDR3 nucleotides are TGTGCCAGCAGAGCGACAGGGAACAATCAGCCCCAGCATTTT.